This T cell receptor beta chain comes out of a study of blood T cells in healthy people across ages. Next came a second PCR, run for about 6 to 12 cycles, which used a sample-barcoded 5' primer along with a J-beta primer mix. MiXCR, run by TCRdb on the 5' RACE reads, gives a single entry per CDR3 protein. This table has about 1.4 million distinct CDR3 sequences, approximately 59% appearing once. Material for sequencing was blood. This clonotype originated in a man aged 18 to 30 in good health.

In DNA, the CDR3 is TGTGCCAGCAGACGAAGGAGGGGCAGGGGGTATGCGGATGAGCAGTACTTC. It yields the protein CASRRRRGRGYADEQYF. This rearrangement joins TRBV28 to TRBJ2-5; D may be TRBD1 (7 bases). Germline CDR1 is MDHEN and CDR2 is SYDVKM. Trimming removed 6 bases from V and 11 bases from J, with 31 bases in between. CDR3 size: 17 residues.